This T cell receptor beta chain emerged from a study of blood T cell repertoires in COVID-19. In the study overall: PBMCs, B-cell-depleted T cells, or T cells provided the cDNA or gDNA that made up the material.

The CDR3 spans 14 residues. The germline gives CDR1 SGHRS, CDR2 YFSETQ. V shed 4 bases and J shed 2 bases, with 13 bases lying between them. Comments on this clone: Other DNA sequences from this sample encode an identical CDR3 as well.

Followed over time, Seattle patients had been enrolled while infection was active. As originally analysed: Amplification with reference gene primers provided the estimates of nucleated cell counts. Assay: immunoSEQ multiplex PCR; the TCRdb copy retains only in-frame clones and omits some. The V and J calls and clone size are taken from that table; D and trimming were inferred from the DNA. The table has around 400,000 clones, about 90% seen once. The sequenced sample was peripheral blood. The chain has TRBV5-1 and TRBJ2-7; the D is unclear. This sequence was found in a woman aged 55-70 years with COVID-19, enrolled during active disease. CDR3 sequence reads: CASSLNDGAYEQYF. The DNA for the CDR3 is TGCGCCAGCAGCCTGAACGACGGAGCCTACGAGCAGTACTTC.